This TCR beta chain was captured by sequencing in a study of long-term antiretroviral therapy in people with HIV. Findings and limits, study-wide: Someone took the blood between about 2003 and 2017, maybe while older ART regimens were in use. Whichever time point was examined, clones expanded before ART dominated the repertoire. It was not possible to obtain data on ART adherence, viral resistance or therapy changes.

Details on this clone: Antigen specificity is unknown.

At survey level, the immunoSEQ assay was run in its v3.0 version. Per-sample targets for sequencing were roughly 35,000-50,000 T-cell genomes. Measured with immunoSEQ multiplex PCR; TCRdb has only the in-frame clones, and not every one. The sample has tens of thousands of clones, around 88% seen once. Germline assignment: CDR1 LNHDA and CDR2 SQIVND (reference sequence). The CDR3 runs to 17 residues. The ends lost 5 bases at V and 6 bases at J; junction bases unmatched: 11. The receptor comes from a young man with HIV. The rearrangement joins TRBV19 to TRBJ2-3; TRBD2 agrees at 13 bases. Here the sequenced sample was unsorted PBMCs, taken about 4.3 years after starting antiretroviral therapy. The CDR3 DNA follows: TGTGCCAGTAGTGAACGGGGACTAGCGGGAATTTTGGATACGCAGTATTTT. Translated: CASSERGLAGILDTQYF.